The T cell receptor (beta chain) under discussion was sequenced for a study of blood T cell repertoires in COVID-19. Per the germline V gene, CDR1 is LNHDA and CDR2 is SQIVND (reference sequence). V dropped 5 bases and J dropped 6 bases, with 17 bases sitting between them. The CDR3 is made up of 15 amino acids. Sequencing was performed with immunoSEQ multiplex PCR; in TCRdb, only in-frame clones are kept and a portion is missing. This table has about 250,000 clones, about 83% appearing once. The TCR originated in a woman in her thirties or forties who had been exposed to COVID-19. The sample comprised PBMCs or T cells enriched from blood (not recorded which). V gene TRBV19 combines with J gene TRBJ1-5; no clear D. CDR3 bases: TGTGCCAGTAGTGATCCGGGAGGGTCAAGTCAGCCCCAGCATTTT. Its translation: CASSDPGGSSQPQHF.